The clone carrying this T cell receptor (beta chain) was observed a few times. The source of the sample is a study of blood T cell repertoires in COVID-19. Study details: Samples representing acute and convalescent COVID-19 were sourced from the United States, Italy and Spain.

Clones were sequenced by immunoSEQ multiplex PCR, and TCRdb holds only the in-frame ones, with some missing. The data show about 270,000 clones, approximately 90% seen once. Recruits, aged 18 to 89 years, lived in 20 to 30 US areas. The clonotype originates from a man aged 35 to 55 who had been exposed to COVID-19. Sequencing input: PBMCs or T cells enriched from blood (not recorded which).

CDR3 sequence (DNA): TGTGCCAGCAGCTCCAACAGGGGCTCGGATAGAACTGAAGCTTTCTTT. Protein sequence: CASSSNRGSDRTEAFF. This chain joins TRBV13 and TRBJ1-1, with 7 bases fitting TRBD1. The CDR3 contains 16 residues. V shed 4 bases and J 5 bases; nucleotides not matched to a gene: 13. Per the germline V gene, CDR1 is PRHDT and CDR2 is FYEKMQ (reference sequence).